The 30 T cell receptor beta chains reported below all come from one sample, sequenced in a study of regulatory T cells in long-lasting Graves disease. The time point: newly diagnosed GD, antithyroid drugs for less than 3 months. From RNA extracted from PBMCs, the TCR library was made. Construction of TCR beta libraries relied on iRepertoire HTBI primers and on Arm-PCR targeting CDR3 regions. From the multiplex PCR reads, TCRdb called clonotypes with MiXCR, one entry per CDR3 protein. The sample lists fewer than 350,000 distinct CDR3 sequences; roughly 18% were seen once. The sample in question was peripheral blood mononuclear cells (PBMCs), obtained at new diagnosis, from a patient treated with antithyroid drugs. These TCRs come from a female donor with Graves disease.

This clonotype was detected a few times. The chain employs TRBV11-2 and TRBJ1-5; no reliable D call. The length of the CDR3 is 15 residues. V dropped 5 bases and J dropped 3 bases, with 14 bases sitting between them. Germline lookup yields CDR1 SGHAT and CDR2 FQNNGV. In nucleotides, the CDR3 is TGTGCCAGCAGCGCACGAAGAAGGATCAATCAGCCCCAGCATTTT. Translation: CASSARRRINQPQHF. The whole variable domain, remainder taken from reference TRBV11-2 and TRBJ1-5, is EAGVAQSPRYKIIEKRQSVAFWCNPISGHATLYWYQQILGQGPKLLIQFQNNGVVDDSQLPKDRFSAERLKGVDSTLKIQPAKLEDSAVYLCASSARRRINQPQHFGDGTRLSIL.

This clonotype was observed at least ten times. The chain recombines TRBV2 with TRBJ2-3; the match to TRBD2 covers 11 bases. The trim removed 6 bases at V and 0 bases at J, leaving 14 bases unmatched. The length of the CDR3 is 19 residues. Germline CDR1 is SNHLY and CDR2 is FYNNEI. CDR3 nucleotides: TGTGCCAGCAGGCTCCCCACTAGCGGGAGTCCCCCTAGCACAGATACGCAGTATTTT. It codes for CASRLPTSGSPPSTDTQYF. Supplemented by reference TRBV2 and TRBJ2-3, the full variable domain reads EPEVTQTPSHQVTQMGQEVILRCVPISNHLYFYWYRQILGQKVEFLVSFYNNEISEKSEIFDDQFSVERPDGSNFTLKIRSTKLEDSAMYFCASRLPTSGSPPSTDTQYFGPGTRLTVL.

This clonotype was picked up many times. The rearrangement joins TRBV19 to TRBJ1-6; D gene unclear. With 7 bases removed from V and 5 bases from J, the gap between germline ends came to 12 bases. This CDR3 contains 14 residues. Per the germline V gene, CDR1 is LNHDA and CDR2 is SQIVND (reference sequence). The CDR3 region is CASKSTFNNSPLHF. CDR3 nucleotides: TGTGCCAGTAAGAGTACTTTCAATAATTCACCCCTCCACTTT.

The chain couples TRBV20-1 to TRBJ2-1; TRBD2 aligns across 7 bases. V trimming: 5 bases; J trimming: 0 bases; junction bases outside the gene matches: 10. Germline CDR1 reads DFQATT; CDR2 reads SNEGSKA (reference sequence). This CDR3 comprises 16 residues. The CDR3 here is CSADLTSASSYNEQFF. The CDR3 region has the DNA TGCAGTGCTGACCTTACTAGCGCTAGCTCCTACAATGAGCAGTTCTTC.

This clonotype was counted at least ten times. V is TRBV28 and J is TRBJ1-1; no clear D. Germline V lookup: CDR1 MDHEN, CDR2 SYDVKM. The CDR3 loop spans 12 amino acids. V dropped 8 bases and J dropped 1 base, with 8 bases sitting between them. CDR3 DNA sequence: TGTGCCAGCTTTCTGGGGAACACTGAAGCTTTCTTT. As protein: CASFLGNTEAFF.

This clonotype has a handful of counts. The genes are TRBV5-8 and TRBJ2-1, with 7 bases that match TRBD1. Germline V gene lookup returns CDR1 SGHTS and CDR2 YDEGEE. The CDR3 sequence is 16 residues long. V trimming: 2 bases; J trimming: 6 bases; junction bases outside the gene matches: 11. CDR3 sequence (DNA): TGTGCCAGCAGCTTTGAGACAGGGTCTTTTCGCAATGAGCAGTTCTTC. The encoded protein is CASSFETGSFRNEQFF.

The table lists this clonotype with many counts. The chain uses TRBV24-1 and TRBJ2-2, with D unresolved. Germline V gene lookup returns CDR1 KGHDR and CDR2 SFDVKD. This CDR3 has 14 residues. The V end was cut by 7 bases, the J end by 1 base, with 9 bases between. The CDR3 here is CATRSHRNTGELFF. Written as DNA, the CDR3 is TGTGCCACCAGATCCCACAGGAACACCGGGGAGCTGTTTTTT.

This clonotype has at least ten counts. A much larger clone differs by one base, so this may be a read error. The rearrangement uses TRBV7-3 and TRBJ2-7, with 8 bases that match TRBD1. The V gene's germline CDR1 is SGHTA and CDR2 FQGTGA. J lost 0 bases, V lost 6 bases, and 4 bases had no gene match. The CDR3 sequence is 14 residues long. The CDR3 coding sequence is TGTGCCAGCAGTAGACAGGGGACCTCCTACGAGCAGTACTTC. This sequence encodes CASSRQGTSYEQYF.

This clonotype has ten or more counts. V is TRBV2 and J is TRBJ2-7; D assignment may be TRBD1 or TRBD2 (5 bases each). Trimming took 5 bases from V and 6 from J, leaving 17 bases between them. The CDR3 extends over 14 amino acids. From germline, CDR1 is SNHLY and CDR2 FYNNEI. As DNA, the CDR3 is TGTGCCAGCAGTCCGGGACGGACGACACTCGAGCAGTACTTC. The encoded protein is CASSPGRTTLEQYF. Complete variable domain (other parts from reference TRBV2 and TRBJ2-7): EPEVTQTPSHQVTQMGQEVILRCVPISNHLYFYWYRQILGQKVEFLVSFYNNEISEKSEIFDDQFSVERPDGSNFTLKIRSTKLEDSAMYFCASSPGRTTLEQYFGPGTRLTVT.

In its sample, this clonotype was seen many times. The rearrangement joins TRBV24-1 to TRBJ2-3; 7 bases are shared with TRBD2. Per the germline V gene, CDR1 is KGHDR and CDR2 is SFDVKD. Losses at the gene ends were 9 bases for V and 1 base for J; bases not matched to a gene: 3. The CDR3 length is 13 residues. The chain's CDR3 is CATRAGGTDTQYF. CDR3 bases: TGTGCCACCCGGGCGGGGGGCACAGATACGCAGTATTTT.

The V call is TRBV27, the J call TRBJ2-7, with 8 bases lining up with TRBD2. This CDR3 is 14 amino acids long. Losses at the gene ends were 3 bases for V and 5 bases for J; bases not matched to a gene: 6. From germline, CDR1 is MNHEY and CDR2 SMNVEV (reference sequence). The CDR3 loop reads CASSFQRGRNEQYF. The CDR3 DNA sequence: TGTGCCAGCAGTTTCCAACGCGGGAGGAACGAGCAGTACTTC.

This clonotype was recorded many times. The genes are TRBV27 and TRBJ2-7; D tentatively reads TRBD1 or TRBD2 (6 bases each). Deletions cut 0 bases from V and 2 bases from J, with 17 bases between. This CDR3 comprises 17 residues. The germline gives CDR1 MNHEY, CDR2 SMNVEV (reference sequence). CDR3 in amino acids: CASSLSGRRGLTYEQYF. The DNA for the CDR3 is TGTGCCAGCAGTTTATCGGGTCGACGGGGGCTAACCTACGAGCAGTACTTC.

This clonotype occurred a few times. The chain employs TRBV12-3 or TRBV12-4 and TRBJ2-7, with a possible D match to TRBD2 (5 bases). CDR3 size: 14 residues. With 3 bases removed from V and 0 bases from J, the gap between germline ends came to 9 bases. The chain's CDR3 is CASSFGISSYEQYF. The CDR3 nucleotides read TGTGCCAGCAGTTTCGGGATTAGCTCCTACGAGCAGTACTTC.

This clonotype was picked up many times. The CDR3 spells CASRMGLAGVGRYNEQFF. CDR3 in DNA: TGTGCCAGCAGAATGGGACTAGCGGGAGTCGGTCGCTACAATGAGCAGTTCTTC. The chain combines TRBV7-2 with TRBJ2-1; 14 positions agree with TRBD2. There are 18 residues in the CDR3. CDR1 is SGHTA and CDR2 is FQGNSA in the germline V gene. The junction had 10 bases not matched to a gene; V was cut back by 6 bases and J by 3 bases.

This clonotype was detected many times. The genes are TRBV12-3 or TRBV12-4 and TRBJ2-6; D is undetermined. V shed 3 bases and J shed 2 bases, with 8 bases lying between them. The CDR3 consists of 15 residues. The CDR3 is CASSFGEAGANVLTF. The DNA for the CDR3 is TGTGCCAGCAGTTTCGGTGAAGCTGGGGCCAACGTCCTGACTTTC.

This clonotype was seen repeatedly, ten times or more. The genes are TRBV19 and TRBJ2-3, with TRBD1 matching over 8 bases. J lost 1 base, V lost 7 bases, and 7 bases had no gene match. The CDR3 sequence is 15 residues long. Per the germline V gene, CDR1 is LNHDA and CDR2 is SQIVND (reference sequence). The CDR3 bases are TGTGCCAGTACCCTGACAGGGGCCCGCACAGATACGCAGTATTTT. It specifies CASTLTGARTDTQYF.

About this clonotype itself: A far more abundant clone sits one base away, making this likely a read error. The rearrangement links TRBV2 to TRBJ2-1; D remains unclear. The CDR3 loop spans 16 amino acids. Germline V gene lookup returns CDR1 SNHLY and CDR2 FYNNEI. CDR3 loop: CASSSLAGRSYNGQFF. CDR3 in DNA: TGTGCCAGCAGTTCCTTAGCTGGGCGGTCCTACAATGGGCAGTTCTTC. Using reference TRBV2 and TRBJ2-1 for the parts outside the CDR3, the full variable domain is EPEVTQTPSHQVTQMGQEVILRCVPISNHLYFYWYRQILGQKVEFLVSFYNNEISEKSEIFDDQFSVERPDGSNFTLKIRSTKLEDSAMYFCASSSLAGRSYNGQFFGPGTRLTVL.

This clonotype was seen a few times. The rearrangement joins TRBV18 to TRBJ1-4, with 7 positions matching TRBD1. The CDR3 sequence is 16 residues long. Looked up from germline, CDR1 is KGHSH and CDR2 is LQKENI. V trimming: 6 bases; J trimming: 5 bases; junction bases outside the gene matches: 12. The CDR3 is CASSPQPGQLNEKLFF. The CDR3 DNA is TGTGCCAGCTCTCCGCAGCCGGGACAGCTCAATGAAAAACTGTTTTTT.

This clonotype was detected a few times. V gene TRBV2 combines with J gene TRBJ2-3; possibly TRBD1 or TRBD2 for D (6 bases each). The CDR3 has 18 amino acids. Germline loops: CDR1 SNHLY, CDR2 FYNNEI. Trimming pared 10 bases from V and 1 base from J, leaving 27 bases between. The CDR3 reads CATTSGGGEPGGTDTQYF. Here the CDR3 DNA reads TGTGCCACCACCTCAGGAGGGGGAGAGCCGGGCGGCACAGATACGCAGTATTTT.

This clonotype was counted at least ten times. The chain combines TRBV12-3 or TRBV12-4 with TRBJ1-2; the D gene is possibly TRBD1 (5 bases). Trimming left V 7 bases short and J 4 bases short, with 13 bases between. This CDR3 contains 13 residues. The CDR3 region is CASNTQGGYGYTF. The CDR3 coding sequence is TGTGCCAGCAACACCCAGGGCGGCTATGGCTACACCTTC.

In this sample, this clonotype turned up many times. The rearrangement links TRBV19 to TRBJ2-5; D is unclear. V lost 4 bases to trimming and J lost 1 base, with 10 bases between them. Germline CDR1 and CDR2: LNHDA and SQIVND (reference sequence). This CDR3 region has 14 residues. CDR3 nucleotides: TGTGCCAGTAGTAATGGTTGGACCCAAGAGACCCAGTACTTC. Translated: CASSNGWTQETQYF. The full variable domain, with the rest looked up from reference TRBV19 and TRBJ2-5, is DGGITQSPKYLFRKEGQNVTLSCEQNLNHDAMYWYRQDPGQGLRLIYYSQIVNDFQKGDIAEGYSVSREKKESFPLTVTSAQKNPTAFYLCASSNGWTQETQYFGPGTRLLVL.

The table lists this clonotype with many counts. V usage is TRBV12-3 or TRBV12-4 and J usage is TRBJ1-2; 7 nucleotides align to TRBD1. This CDR3 comprises 17 residues. Trimming cost V 5 bases and J 0 bases; bases outside gene matches: 12. For the CDR3, the DNA is TGTGCCAGCAGTGGTATTTCAGGGGGACAAACTAACTATGGCTACACCTTC. Translating gives CASSGISGGQTNYGYTF.

This clonotype was picked up many times. The chain carries TRBV6-1 and TRBJ2-7, with D perhaps TRBD1 (6 bases). The CDR3 runs to 13 residues. Trimming took off 6 bases at V and 5 bases at J, with 14 bases between the two ends. Germline V lookup: CDR1 MNHNS, CDR2 SASEGT. The CDR3 spells CASRNRARDEQYF. CDR3 bases: TGTGCCAGCAGGAACAGGGCTCGGGACGAGCAGTACTTC.

In its sample, this clonotype was seen many times. The rearrangement joins TRBV7-2 to TRBJ2-7; D is tentatively TRBD1 or TRBD2 (5 bases each). The CDR3 has 16 amino acids. Germline V CDR1 and CDR2: SGHTA, FQGNSA. Trimming shortened V by 1 base and J by 2 bases, and 15 bases separated the two germline ends. The CDR3 DNA sequence: TGTGCCAGCAGCTTAGAAGGGTCAGGGAGACCCTACGAGCAGTACTTC. The encoded protein is CASSLEGSGRPYEQYF.

This clonotype occurred a few times. Likely a read error: the CDR3 ends without its conserved phenylalanine or tryptophan. This chain connects TRBV6-2 or TRBV6-3 to TRBJ1-5; the D gene is possibly TRBD1 (6 bases). The CDR3 length is 16 residues. Per the germline V gene, CDR1 is MNHEY and CDR2 is SVGEGT. V was shortened by 5 bases and J by 1 base, with 15 bases between the two germline ends. The CDR3 DNA sequence: TGTGCCAGCAGTGGAACAGGGAAAGGCAGCAATCAGCCCCAGCATCTT. This gives the protein CASSGTGKGSNQPQHL.

This clonotype appeared many times. This sequence joins TRBV7-9 and TRBJ2-7; TRBD2 matches 7 bases. Germline assignment: CDR1 SEHNR and CDR2 FQNEAQ (reference sequence). J was trimmed by 3 bases and V by 5 bases; bases with no gene match: 10. CDR3 length equals 15 residues. DNA for the CDR3: TGTGCCAGCAGCCCCAGGAGTTCTAGCGGCTACGAGCAGTACTTC. Translating gives CASSPRSSSGYEQYF.

This clonotype was seen only a few times. The V and J genes are TRBV7-9 and TRBJ2-3; 8 nucleotides align to TRBD2. Germline V gives CDR1 SEHNR, CDR2 FQNEAQ (reference sequence). This CDR3 spans 16 amino acids. Germline trimming cut 1 base from V and 3 bases from J; bases unmatched to any gene: 6. The DNA for the CDR3 is TGTGCCAGCAGCTTAGGTTCGGGAGGGAGGACAGATACGCAGTATTTT. Encoded protein: CASSLGSGGRTDTQYF.

This clonotype was seen repeatedly, ten times or more. This sequence joins TRBV6-1 and TRBJ1-1, with D possibly TRBD1 on 5 matching bases. V lost 6 bases to trimming and J lost 7 bases, with 24 bases between them. Germline V lookup: CDR1 MNHNS, CDR2 SASEGT. The CDR3 has 16 residues. CDR3 in amino acids: CASSPSGWGRRDEAFF. In DNA, the CDR3 is TGTGCCAGCAGCCCATCGGGCTGGGGACGGAGGGATGAAGCTTTCTTT.

This clonotype has ten or more counts. This sequence joins TRBV19 and TRBJ1-4; no definite D call. The length of the CDR3 is 12 residues. Trimming removed 5 bases at V and 5 bases at J, with 6 bases between. Germline-derived CDR1 and CDR2 are LNHDA and SQIVND (reference sequence). CDR3 protein: CASSGVNEKLFF. The CDR3 DNA reads as TGTGCCAGTAGTGGGGTAAATGAAAAACTGTTTTTT. The whole variable domain, remainder taken from reference TRBV19 and TRBJ1-4, is DGGITQSPKYLFRKEGQNVTLSCEQNLNHDAMYWYRQDPGQGLRLIYYSQIVNDFQKGDIAEGYSVSREKKESFPLTVTSAQKNPTAFYLCASSGVNEKLFFGSGTQLSVL.

This clonotype occurred many times. V is TRBV7-8 and J is TRBJ2-7, with 7 positions matching TRBD2. With 1 base clipped from V and 1 base from J, the junction kept 4 bases outside the gene matches. Germline V gene sequence: CDR1 SGHVS, CDR2 FQNEAQ. The CDR3 extends over 15 amino acids. This chain's CDR3 is CASSLELRGSYEQYF. The CDR3 DNA reads TGTGCCAGCAGCTTAGAGTTGCGGGGGTCCTACGAGCAGTACTTC.